Shown below are 3 T cell receptor beta chains from a single sample sequenced in a study of shared clonotypes between healthy human individuals. The repertoire was sequenced with immunoSEQ multiplex PCR; TCRdb's copy has only in-frame clones and lacks some. In the table there are under 1,100,000 clones, around 75% of which are singletons. Sequenced: memory CD4+ T cells sorted from blood. Described subset: CD45RA-negative fraction. The receptors were sampled from a man aged 18-30 years in good health.

CDR3: CASSLGQGVFGKNIQYF. The CDR3 bases are TGTGCCAGCAGCCTAGGACAGGGGGTGTTTGGCAAAAACATTCAGTACTTC. The chain employs TRBV28 and TRBJ2-4, with 10 bases fitting TRBD1. The CDR3 has 17 amino acids. With V trimmed by 6 bases and J by 3 bases, 11 bases remained unmatched. CDR1 is MDHEN, CDR2 SYDVKM, per germline.

The V and J genes are TRBV27 and TRBJ2-7; D is possibly TRBD2 (5 bases). The CDR3 extends over 15 amino acids. Germline values: CDR1 MNHEY, CDR2 SMNVEV (reference sequence). Trimming left V 0 bases short and J 0 bases short, with 9 bases between. CDR3 sequence: CASSLSGRHSYEQYF. CDR3 DNA sequence: TGTGCCAGCAGTTTATCTGGGAGACACTCCTACGAGCAGTACTTC.

This clone occurred once. This rearrangement joins TRBV27 to TRBJ1-6; D is perhaps TRBD1 (5 bases). V was trimmed by 6 bases and J by 0 bases, leaving 21 bases between them. The CDR3 extends over 19 amino acids. Germline CDR1 reads MNHEY; CDR2 reads SMNVEV (reference sequence). CDR3 residues: CASRSKAGPRSSYNSPLHF. The CDR3 bases are TGTGCCAGCAGATCAAAAGCGGGACCCAGGAGCTCCTATAATTCACCCCTCCACTTT.